The 30 T cell receptor beta chains presented below share a single source sample, sequenced in a study of T cells expressing NK-cell markers. TCRdb reanalyzed the 5' RACE reads, giving one entry per CDR3 protein sequence and no DNA. The specimen's table records about 550,000 distinct CDR3 sequences. The sample comprised blood T cells: a sorted CD56 or NKG2C T cell subset, CD4+ or CD8+ T cells, or bulk PBMC T cells (not recorded which). These receptors came from a man aged 18-30 years in good health.

This chain uses TRBV4-2 with TRBJ2-2; TCRdb lists TRBD2, though no DNA is available to test this call. This CDR3 has 17 amino acids. The germline gives CDR1 LGHNA, CDR2 YNFKEQ. The CDR3 reads CASSQGLAGVETGELFF.

CDR3: CASSDSGATRRGELFF. The V call is TRBV9, the J call TRBJ2-2; TCRdb's D call of TRBD2 is untestable without DNA. Germline CDR1 is SGDLS and CDR2 is YYNGEE. The CDR3 is made up of 16 amino acids.

The chain combines TRBV19 with TRBJ2-1; TCRdb picks TRBD1, but there is no DNA to check that call. Germline V gives CDR1 LNHDA, CDR2 SQIVND (reference sequence). The CDR3 contains 17 residues. The CDR3 loop is CASSMLGDLSSYNEQFF.

The gene calls are TRBV7-2 and TRBJ1-5; TCRdb calls TRBD1, which cannot be checked without DNA. In germline, CDR1 is SGHTA, CDR2 FQGNSA. This CDR3 is built from 15 residues. The chain's CDR3 is CASSLDRGFDQPQHF.

Here the CDR3 reads CASSQERGSETQYF. This rearrangement joins TRBV4-3 to TRBJ2-5; TCRdb's assignment of TRBD1 cannot be checked, as there is no DNA. Per the germline V gene, CDR1 is LGHNA and CDR2 is YSLEER. The CDR3 consists of 14 residues.

The CDR3 loop is CASSSTGQGDSYEQYF. V and J are TRBV12-3 or TRBV12-4 and TRBJ2-7; lacking DNA, the TRBD1 call made by TCRdb goes unchecked. This CDR3 has 16 residues.

The chain uses TRBV10-3 and TRBJ2-5; absent DNA, TCRdb's TRBD1 call cannot be checked. Per the germline V gene, CDR1 is ENHRY and CDR2 is SYGVKD. The CDR3 is 14 amino acids. The CDR3 protein is CATRPGDTQETQYF.

The J gene is TRBJ2-1, the V gene TRBV10-3; no DNA is available, so the TRBD1 call from TCRdb remains unchecked. The CDR3 is made up of 15 amino acids. Germline-derived CDR1 and CDR2 are ENHRY and SYGVKD. CDR3 residues: CAITGQESSYNEQFF.

The CDR3 spells CASSPRTNNTNEQYF. This rearrangement joins TRBV12-3 or TRBV12-4 to TRBJ2-7; TCRdb's assignment of TRBD1 cannot be checked, as there is no DNA. The CDR3 sequence is 15 residues long.

J is TRBJ2-3 and V is TRBV6-2 or TRBV6-3; checking the TCRdb D call of TRBD2 is not possible without DNA. Germline-derived CDR1 and CDR2 are MNHEY and SVGEGT. This CDR3 has 14 residues. The CDR3 here is CASGASGLTDTQYF.

The V call is TRBV29-1, the J call TRBJ2-5; TCRdb outputs TRBD1, but without DNA this stays unchecked. This CDR3 region has 11 residues. Germline loops: CDR1 SQVTM, CDR2 ANQGSEA. The CDR3 spells CSVGQGETQYF.

This rearrangement joins TRBV11-2 to TRBJ2-1. The CDR3 is made up of 12 amino acids. CDR1 is SGHAT and CDR2 is FQNNGV in the germline V gene. Here the CDR3 reads CASSLSFDEQFF.

The chain uses TRBV30 and TRBJ2-3; the TRBD2 assignment by TCRdb is unverifiable without DNA. The germline V gene encodes CDR1 GTSNPN and CDR2 SVGIG (reference sequence). The CDR3 is 14 amino acids. The CDR3 is CAWSVLAGVGTQYF. Supplemented by reference TRBV30 and TRBJ2-3, the full variable domain reads SQTIHQWPATLVQPVGSPLSLECTVEGTSNPNLYWYRQAAGRGLQLLFYSVGIGQISSEVPQNLSASRPQDRQFILSSKKLLLSDSGFYLCAWSVLAGVGTQYFGPGTRLTVL.

This chain uses TRBV9 with TRBJ2-2. CDR3 length: 16 residues. Germline V gene lookup returns CDR1 SGDLS and CDR2 YYNGEE. The chain's CDR3 is CASSPQGWLNTGELFF.

This chain connects TRBV29-1 to TRBJ2-7; TCRdb returns TRBD1, unconfirmable since there is no DNA. This CDR3 comprises 15 residues. CDR1 SQVTM and CDR2 ANQGSEA come from the germline V gene. The CDR3 sequence: CSVETERTGGYEQYF.

V is TRBV5-1 and J is TRBJ2-7; TCRdb picks TRBD1, but there is no DNA to check that call. CDR1 is SGHRS, CDR2 YFSETQ, per germline. This CDR3 has 14 residues. CDR3 region: CASSLRTGFYEQYF.

This rearrangement joins TRBV28 to TRBJ1-3. CDR3 size: 12 residues. Germline CDR1 and CDR2: MDHEN and SYDVKM. CDR3 sequence: CASRSSENTIYF. Full variable domain (remainder filled in from reference TRBV28 and TRBJ1-3): DVKVTQSSRYLVKRTGEKVFLECVQDMDHENMFWYRQDPGLGLRLIYFSYDVKMKEKGDIPEGYSVSREKKERFSLILESASTNQTSMYLCASRSSENTIYFGEGSWLTVV.

V usage is TRBV7-9 and J usage is TRBJ1-2; TCRdb's assignment of TRBD1 cannot be checked, as there is no DNA. The CDR3 has 15 amino acids. Germline CDR1 reads SEHNR; CDR2 reads FQNEAQ (reference sequence). The CDR3 reads CASSLDGISNYGYTF.

The chain employs TRBV7-3 and TRBJ2-3; TCRdb names TRBD2, which stays unverified in the absence of DNA. Germline V gene lookup returns CDR1 SGHTA and CDR2 FQGTGA. The CDR3 contains 18 residues. This CDR3 is CASSLIGLAGGVADTQYF.

The chain recombines TRBV27 with TRBJ2-1; TCRdb reports TRBD2, a call that lacks DNA to check it against. This CDR3 has 15 residues. Germline CDR1 MNHEY, CDR2 SMNVEV (reference sequence). CDR3 sequence: CASGLAGGSYNEQFF.

This chain links TRBV20-1 with TRBJ2-3; lacking DNA, the TRBD2 call made by TCRdb goes unchecked. This CDR3 region has 15 residues. CDR1 and CDR2 from the germline V gene are DFQATT and SNEGSKA (reference sequence). The CDR3 here is CSARDKRLVTDTQYF.

The rearrangement uses TRBV6-6 and TRBJ2-3; TCRdb's D call of TRBD1 is untestable without DNA. CDR3 length: 13 amino acids. In germline, CDR1 is MNHNY, CDR2 SVGAGI (reference sequence). CDR3 loop: CASTPSGADTQYF.

V usage is TRBV5-1 and J usage is TRBJ2-1; checking the TCRdb D call of TRBD2 is not possible without DNA. This CDR3 spans 17 amino acids. CDR1 SGHRS and CDR2 YFSETQ come from the germline V gene. CDR3 residues: CASSSLTSPVSHNEQFF.

This chain connects TRBV12-3 or TRBV12-4 to TRBJ2-3; TCRdb outputs TRBD1, but without DNA this stays unchecked. The CDR3 extends over 17 amino acids. The CDR3 region is CASSRNLGGASTDTQYF.

The chain employs TRBV7-9 and TRBJ2-1; TCRdb calls TRBD2, which cannot be checked without DNA. CDR1 SEHNR and CDR2 FQNEAQ come from the germline V gene (reference sequence). There are 16 residues in the CDR3. The CDR3 sequence is CASSLVMGLAGNEQFF.

The chain recombines TRBV6-1 with TRBJ2-6; the D gene TCRdb calls, TRBD2, cannot be checked with no DNA. CDR1 is MNHNS, CDR2 SASEGT, per germline. This CDR3 contains 16 residues. CDR3 sequence: CASRLSGSAGANVLTF.

This chain links TRBV15 with TRBJ1-5. The V gene's germline CDR1 is LNHNV and CDR2 YYDKDF (reference sequence). The CDR3 is 15 amino acids. CDR3: CATSREGGGGLLQHF.

The chain links TRBV12-3 or TRBV12-4 to TRBJ2-2; absent DNA, TCRdb's TRBD2 call cannot be checked. The CDR3 length is 15 residues. The CDR3 reads CASSFESPPTGELFF.

The V gene is TRBV4-1, the J gene TRBJ2-1; TCRdb indicates TRBD1, and absent DNA this call remains unverified. Germline-derived CDR1 and CDR2 are MGHRA and YSYEKL. This CDR3 comprises 16 residues. The CDR3 region is CASSPPGRTNYNEQFF.

This chain connects TRBV10-3 to TRBJ1-5. The CDR3 sequence is 14 residues long. The V gene's germline CDR1 is ENHRY and CDR2 SYGVKD. CDR3 residues: CAISGEVSNQPQHF.